Below, 6 T cell receptor beta chains from the same sample are listed, as sequenced in a study of cytomegalovirus exposure and HLA in healthy donors. TCRdb's table, derived via immunoSEQ multiplex PCR, lists solely in-frame clones and lacks some. The table includes roughly 250,000 clones, around 86% detected once. The source material was PBMCs. The receptor set was obtained from a woman aged 25 to 39 in good health and CMV-seropositive.

The gene calls are TRBV5-6 and TRBJ2-2; D not resolved. The CDR3 is made up of 14 amino acids. Trimming stripped 0 bases from V and 7 bases from J, with 10 bases between. Germline V CDR1 and CDR2: SGHDT, YYEEEE. The CDR3 DNA sequence: TGTGCCAGCAGCTTGGCGGTGTTCGGCGGGGAGCTGTTTTTT. This sequence encodes CASSLAVFGGELFF.

This chain connects TRBV30 to TRBJ1-4, with TRBD1 matching over 9 bases. The CDR3 runs to 14 residues. The germline CDR1 and CDR2 sequences are GTSNPN and SVGIG (reference sequence). Unmatched junction bases numbered 3, after V lost 3 bases and J lost 4 bases. The CDR3 DNA is TGTGCCTGGAGCCTGACAGGGGGTAATGAAAAACTGTTTTTT. This encodes CAWSLTGGNEKLFF. The full variable domain, completed using reference TRBV30 and TRBJ1-4, is SQTIHQWPATLVQPVGSPLSLECTVEGTSNPNLYWYRQAAGRGLQLLFYSVGIGQISSEVPQNLSASRPQDRQFILSSKKLLLSDSGFYLCAWSLTGGNEKLFFGSGTQLSVL.

The chain carries TRBV6-5 and TRBJ2-1, with 7 bases fitting TRBD2. The CDR3 totals 15 residues. Germline V gene lookup returns CDR1 MNHEY and CDR2 SVGAGI. V was pared by 1 base and J by 7 bases, with 7 bases of the junction left unmatched. The CDR3 spells CASSYFQGGVNEQFF. The CDR3 region has the DNA TGTGCCAGCAGTTACTTTCAGGGAGGGGTAAATGAGCAGTTCTTC.

V usage is TRBV5-1 and J usage is TRBJ2-7, with TRBD2 matching over 7 bases. In germline, CDR1 is SGHRS, CDR2 YFSETQ. The CDR3 consists of 16 residues. The junction had 8 bases not matched to a gene; V was cut back by 1 base and J by 1 base. CDR3 nucleotides: TGCGCCAGCAGCTTGCTTGCGGGAGTGGGATCCTACGAGCAGTACTTC. This gives the protein CASSLLAGVGSYEQYF.

The chain couples TRBV29-1 to TRBJ2-5, with 8 bases identical to TRBD1. Germline values: CDR1 SQVTM, CDR2 ANQGSEA. CDR3 length equals 14 residues. With V trimmed by 1 base and J by 6 bases, 7 bases remained unmatched. CDR3 sequence reads: CSVEGSGGLKTQYF. CDR3 nucleotide sequence: TGCAGCGTTGAAGGTTCAGGGGGCTTGAAGACCCAGTACTTC.

The chain uses TRBV7-2 and TRBJ1-1; 7 bases map to TRBD1. Germline V gene data show CDR1 as SGHTA and CDR2 as FQGNSA. The J segment lost 7 bases and the V segment lost 7 bases, leaving 9 bases of the junction unmatched. The CDR3 totals 13 residues. The CDR3 sequence: CASKRRGQLEAFF. The CDR3 nucleotides are TGTGCCAGCAAAAGAAGGGGACAGCTTGAAGCTTTCTTT.